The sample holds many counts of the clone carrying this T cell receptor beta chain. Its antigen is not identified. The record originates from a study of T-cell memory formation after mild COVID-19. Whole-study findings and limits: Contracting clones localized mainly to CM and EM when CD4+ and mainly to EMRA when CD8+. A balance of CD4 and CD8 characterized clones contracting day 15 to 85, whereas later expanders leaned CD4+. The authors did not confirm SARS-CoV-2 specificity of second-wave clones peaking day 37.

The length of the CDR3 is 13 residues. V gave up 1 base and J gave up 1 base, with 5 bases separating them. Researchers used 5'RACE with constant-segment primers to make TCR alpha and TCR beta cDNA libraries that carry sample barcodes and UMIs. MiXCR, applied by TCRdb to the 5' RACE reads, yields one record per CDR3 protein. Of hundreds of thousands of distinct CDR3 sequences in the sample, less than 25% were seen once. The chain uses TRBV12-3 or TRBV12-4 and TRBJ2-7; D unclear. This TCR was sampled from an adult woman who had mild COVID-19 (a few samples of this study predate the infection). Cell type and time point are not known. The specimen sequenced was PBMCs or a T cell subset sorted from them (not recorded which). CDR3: CASSLVGSYEQYF. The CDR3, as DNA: TGTGCCAGCAGTTTAGTTGGGTCCTACGAGCAGTACTTC.